The rows below give T cell receptor beta chains drawn from one sample of a study of blood T cell repertoires in COVID-19. Using immunoSEQ multiplex PCR, the repertoire was profiled, and TCRdb retains in-frame clones only, with some absent. The sample records about 75,000 clones, more than 75% being singletons. Sequencing used peripheral blood. The receptors come from a human donor in a cohort sampled during active COVID-19. The CDR3 runs from the conserved cysteine through the conserved F or W. The D gene is left open where the match is weak. Clone size is stated in some rows and not others, as once, few, many or a class when expanded.

CDR3 DNA: TGTGCCAGCAGCACCCGACAGGACCCGGCCTACGAGCAGTACTTC
CDR3 protein: CASSTRQDPAYEQYF
J gene: TRBJ2-7
D gene: -
CDR3 length: 15
clone size: -
V gene: TRBV9

CDR3 DNA: TGCAGCGTTGCCAGGGGGGTGTTAGAGACCCAGTACTTC
CDR3 protein: CSVARGVLETQYF
J gene: TRBJ2-5
D gene: -
CDR3 length: 13
clone size: -
V gene: TRBV29-1

CDR3 DNA: TGTGCCAGCAGCCAACACCCGACAGGGGGGGAAGGCTACACCTTC
CDR3 protein: CASSQHPTGGEGYTF
J gene: TRBJ1-2
D gene: TRBD1
CDR3 length: 15
clone size: -
V gene: TRBV27

CDR3 DNA: TGTGCCAGTAGTATCGGTGGACAGAGCTCCTACGAGCAGTACTTC
CDR3 protein: CASSIGGQSSYEQYF
J gene: TRBJ2-7
D gene: -
CDR3 length: 15
clone size: -
V gene: TRBV19

CDR3 DNA: TGTGCCATCAGTGAGAAGGGACAGGGGGTAAGAAACACCATATATTTT
CDR3 protein: CAISEKGQGVRNTIYF
J gene: TRBJ1-3
D gene: TRBD1
CDR3 length: 16
clone size: -
V gene: TRBV10-3

CDR3 DNA: TGTGCCAGCAGCCCCGTTGGGACAGAAAAATACAATGAGCAGTTCTTC
CDR3 protein: CASSPVGTEKYNEQFF
J gene: TRBJ2-1
D gene: TRBD1
CDR3 length: 16
clone size: once
V gene: TRBV5-8

CDR3 DNA: TGTGCCAGCAGCCAAGGTGTAACCGGGACAGGGAAGGTCGGAGAGACCCAGTACTTC
CDR3 protein: CASSQGVTGTGKVGETQYF
J gene: TRBJ2-5
D gene: TRBD1
CDR3 length: 19
clone size: -
V gene: TRBV3-1/TRBV3-2

CDR3 DNA: TGTGCCAGCAGTTTTCCACAGGGTCAGGACACTGAAGCTTTCTTT
CDR3 protein: CASSFPQGQDTEAFF
J gene: TRBJ1-1
D gene: -
CDR3 length: 15
clone size: -
V gene: TRBV6-6

CDR3 DNA: TGTGCCAGCAGCTTAGGTACTAGCGGCGAGCAGTACTTC
CDR3 protein: CASSLGTSGEQYF
J gene: TRBJ2-7
D gene: TRBD2
CDR3 length: 13
clone size: -
V gene: TRBV11-2

CDR3 DNA: TGTGCCATCGGACAGGCCTATGGCTACACCTTC
CDR3 protein: CAIGQAYGYTF
J gene: TRBJ1-2
D gene: TRBD1
CDR3 length: 11
clone size: -
V gene: TRBV19

CDR3 DNA: TGTGCCAGCAGTTTGGGCGGGGGGGCCCAGTTCTTC
CDR3 protein: CASSLGGGAQFF
J gene: TRBJ2-1
D gene: TRBD2
CDR3 length: 12
clone size: -
V gene: TRBV12-3/TRBV12-4

CDR3 DNA: TGTGCCAGCAGCGTACAGGGGGACCGATACAATGAGCAGTTCTTC
CDR3 protein: CASSVQGDRYNEQFF
J gene: TRBJ2-1
D gene: TRBD1
CDR3 length: 15
clone size: -
V gene: TRBV9

CDR3 DNA: TGTGCCAGCAGTTTACGCGGGACAGGGGGAAACACCATATATTTT
CDR3 protein: CASSLRGTGGNTIYF
J gene: TRBJ1-3
D gene: TRBD1
CDR3 length: 15
clone size: -
V gene: TRBV27

CDR3 DNA: TGTGCCAGCTCACCAGAACAGATGGGTGGCTACACCTTC
CDR3 protein: CASSPEQMGGYTF
J gene: TRBJ1-2
D gene: -
CDR3 length: 13
clone size: -
V gene: TRBV18

CDR3 DNA: TGTGCCACCAGCACGACGGGAGGGGCCGGGGAGCTGTTTTTT
CDR3 protein: CATSTTGGAGELFF
J gene: TRBJ2-2
D gene: TRBD2
CDR3 length: 14
clone size: once
V gene: TRBV15

CDR3 DNA: TGTGCCAGCTCACCAGGAATGGGCGGGAAATCGTACAATGAGCAGTTCTTC
CDR3 protein: CASSPGMGGKSYNEQFF
J gene: TRBJ2-1
D gene: -
CDR3 length: 17
clone size: -
V gene: TRBV18

CDR3 DNA: TGTGCCAGCAGACCGCTAGCGGGATCGTACGAGCAGTACTTC
CDR3 protein: CASRPLAGSYEQYF
J gene: TRBJ2-7
D gene: TRBD2
CDR3 length: 14
clone size: -
V gene: TRBV7-6

CDR3 DNA: TGCGCCAGCAGCCAAGGGACAGCGGGAGGATCCTACGAGCAGTACTTC
CDR3 protein: CASSQGTAGGSYEQYF
J gene: TRBJ2-7
D gene: TRBD2
CDR3 length: 16
clone size: once
V gene: TRBV4-1

CDR3 DNA: TGTGCCAGCAGTCCCAGCGGGGGGCGACCCTACGAGCAGTACTTC
CDR3 protein: CASSPSGGRPYEQYF
J gene: TRBJ2-7
D gene: TRBD2
CDR3 length: 15
clone size: -
V gene: TRBV3-1/TRBV3-2

CDR3 DNA: TGTGCCAGCAGGGCCGGGTCGGGCTATGGCTACACCTTC
CDR3 protein: CASRAGSGYGYTF
J gene: TRBJ1-2
D gene: -
CDR3 length: 13
clone size: -
V gene: TRBV27

CDR3 DNA: TGTGCCAGCAGCCCCATGGCGGGGAGAGCCGGGGAGCTGTTTTTT
CDR3 protein: CASSPMAGRAGELFF
J gene: TRBJ2-2
D gene: -
CDR3 length: 15
clone size: -
V gene: TRBV11-2

CDR3 DNA: TGTGCCAGCTATTCCGGGACAGGGTATGAAAAACTGTTTTTT
CDR3 protein: CASYSGTGYEKLFF
J gene: TRBJ1-4
D gene: TRBD1
CDR3 length: 14
clone size: -
V gene: TRBV18

CDR3 DNA: TGTGCCAGCAACCAAAGGGAGCGGCACACAGATACGCAGTATTTT
CDR3 protein: CASNQRERHTDTQYF
J gene: TRBJ2-3
D gene: -
CDR3 length: 15
clone size: -
V gene: TRBV6-5

CDR3 DNA: TGTGCCAGCAGCCAACGGGTGCGGGGCGTAGCCCTCCACTTT
CDR3 protein: CASSQRVRGVALHF
J gene: TRBJ1-6
D gene: -
CDR3 length: 14
clone size: -
V gene: TRBV14

CDR3 DNA: TGTGCCAGCTCACCGGGGACACAGCAAGAGACCCAGTACTTC
CDR3 protein: CASSPGTQQETQYF
J gene: TRBJ2-5
D gene: -
CDR3 length: 14
clone size: -
V gene: TRBV18

CDR3 DNA: TGTGCCAGTAACGACCCGGGGGAGACCCAGTACTTC
CDR3 protein: CASNDPGETQYF
J gene: TRBJ2-5
D gene: -
CDR3 length: 12
clone size: once
V gene: TRBV19

CDR3 DNA: TGTGCCAGCAGCCCGACAGGGTTGGAGACCCAGTACTTC
CDR3 protein: CASSPTGLETQYF
J gene: TRBJ2-5
D gene: TRBD1
CDR3 length: 13
clone size: once
V gene: TRBV3-1/TRBV3-2

CDR3 DNA: TGCGCCAGCAGCCAGAACCTCAGGAATTCACCCCTCCACTTT
CDR3 protein: CASSQNLRNSPLHF
J gene: TRBJ1-6
D gene: -
CDR3 length: 14
clone size: -
V gene: TRBV4-3

CDR3 DNA: TGTGCCAGCAGCGTAGCGGGGGGCAGGGGTTCTCAAGAGACCCAGTACTTC
CDR3 protein: CASSVAGGRGSQETQYF
J gene: TRBJ2-5
D gene: -
CDR3 length: 17
clone size: -
V gene: TRBV9

CDR3 DNA: TGTGCCAGCAGCAAAGGGGAGCGGAGGGAGGCCTATAATTCACCCCTCCACTTT
CDR3 protein: CASSKGERREAYNSPLHF
J gene: TRBJ1-6
D gene: -
CDR3 length: 18
clone size: -
V gene: TRBV21-1

CDR3 DNA: TGTGCCAGCAGTCAAACAGGGGGCGTGACTGAAGCTTTCTTT
CDR3 protein: CASSQTGGVTEAFF
J gene: TRBJ1-1
D gene: TRBD1
CDR3 length: 14
clone size: once
V gene: TRBV7-2

CDR3 DNA: TGTGCCAGCAGTTCGGCAGGGGGCGCCTGGGAGCAGTACTTC
CDR3 protein: CASSSAGGAWEQYF
J gene: TRBJ2-7
D gene: TRBD1
CDR3 length: 14
clone size: -
V gene: TRBV2

CDR3 DNA: TGTGCCAGCAATAGGAGGGGACTCAGGGGGTCTGAAGCTTTCTTT
CDR3 protein: CASNRRGLRGSEAFF
J gene: TRBJ1-1
D gene: TRBD1
CDR3 length: 15
clone size: once
V gene: TRBV5-8

CDR3 DNA: TGTGCCAGCAGCTTAGCGGGACTGTCCTACAATGAGCAGTTCTTC
CDR3 protein: CASSLAGLSYNEQFF
J gene: TRBJ2-1
D gene: -
CDR3 length: 15
clone size: -
V gene: TRBV7-2

CDR3 DNA: TGCAGCGTTCAAGGGGGACTAGCGGCCTACAATGAGCAGTTCTTC
CDR3 protein: CSVQGGLAAYNEQFF
J gene: TRBJ2-1
D gene: TRBD2
CDR3 length: 15
clone size: -
V gene: TRBV29-1

CDR3 DNA: TGTGCCAGCAGCCTTCGGGAGCGCACAGATACGCAGTATTTT
CDR3 protein: CASSLRERTDTQYF
J gene: TRBJ2-3
D gene: -
CDR3 length: 14
clone size: -
V gene: TRBV13

CDR3 DNA: TGTGCCAGCAGGGAAGGAGGGAGAAACATTCAGTACTTC
CDR3 protein: CASREGGRNIQYF
J gene: TRBJ2-4
D gene: -
CDR3 length: 13
clone size: -
V gene: TRBV2

CDR3 DNA: TGTGCCAGCAGCTTAGGGGAGACTAGAACGTACGAGCAGTACTTC
CDR3 protein: CASSLGETRTYEQYF
J gene: TRBJ2-7
D gene: -
CDR3 length: 15
clone size: -
V gene: TRBV11-1

CDR3 DNA: TGTGCCAGCAGCTTAAACCGACAGGGCTACAATGAGCAGTTCTTC
CDR3 protein: CASSLNRQGYNEQFF
J gene: TRBJ2-1
D gene: TRBD1
CDR3 length: 15
clone size: -
V gene: TRBV7-2

CDR3 DNA: TGTGCCAGCAGCGGAGGGTACGATTTTAACGAGCAGTACTTC
CDR3 protein: CASSGGYDFNEQYF
J gene: TRBJ2-7
D gene: -
CDR3 length: 14
clone size: -
V gene: TRBV28

CDR3 DNA: TGTGCCACCAAGAGCCTAGCGGGGCCCGCCGGAACGCAGTATTTT
CDR3 protein: CATKSLAGPAGTQYF
J gene: TRBJ2-3
D gene: TRBD2
CDR3 length: 15
clone size: -
V gene: TRBV15

CDR3 DNA: TGTGCCAGCAGCTCGACCGGGACAGTTAATACCGGGGAGCTGTTTTTT
CDR3 protein: CASSSTGTVNTGELFF
J gene: TRBJ2-2
D gene: TRBD1
CDR3 length: 16
clone size: -
V gene: TRBV3-1/TRBV3-2

CDR3 DNA: TGTGCCAGCAGTTACGACCGAGGGGGAGCCTACAATGAGCAGTTCTTC
CDR3 protein: CASSYDRGGAYNEQFF
J gene: TRBJ2-1
D gene: -
CDR3 length: 16
clone size: once
V gene: TRBV6-6

CDR3 DNA: TGCACCAGCAGCCAAGATGAGGGACATCTTGCGCAGTACTTC
CDR3 protein: CTSSQDEGHLAQYF
J gene: TRBJ2-7
D gene: -
CDR3 length: 14
clone size: -
V gene: TRBV1

CDR3 DNA: TGTGCCACCAGCGCTAGGACAGGGGCTAATGAAAAACTGTTTTTT
CDR3 protein: CATSARTGANEKLFF
J gene: TRBJ1-4
D gene: TRBD1
CDR3 length: 15
clone size: once
V gene: TRBV15

CDR3 DNA: TGTGCCAGCAGCTCCACTAGCGGGAGGGCCAACGAGCAGTACTTC
CDR3 protein: CASSSTSGRANEQYF
J gene: TRBJ2-7
D gene: TRBD2
CDR3 length: 15
clone size: -
V gene: TRBV7-9

CDR3 DNA: TGTGCCAGCAGCTTAGCGGGACACCAGAACACTGAAGCTTTCTTT
CDR3 protein: CASSLAGHQNTEAFF
J gene: TRBJ1-1
D gene: -
CDR3 length: 15
clone size: -
V gene: TRBV7-8

CDR3 DNA: TGCGCCAGCAGCTACGCCCCCGGGACTAGCGGAGGCCATGAGCAGTTCTTC
CDR3 protein: CASSYAPGTSGGHEQFF
J gene: TRBJ2-1
D gene: TRBD2
CDR3 length: 17
clone size: -
V gene: TRBV5-1

CDR3 DNA: TGTGCCAGCAGTTTATCGGGTGGGGAGGAGACCTACAATGAGCAGTTCTTC
CDR3 protein: CASSLSGGEETYNEQFF
J gene: TRBJ2-1
D gene: -
CDR3 length: 17
clone size: few
V gene: TRBV27

CDR3 DNA: TGTGCCAGCACCCTGGGCAGGGGGCGTTCACCCCTTCACTTT
CDR3 protein: CASTLGRGRSPLHF
J gene: TRBJ1-6
D gene: TRBD1
CDR3 length: 14
clone size: -
V gene: TRBV6-5

CDR3 DNA: TGTGCCAGCAGCTTAGTGGCCCCAGGACTAGCGGGTTCCTACGAGCAGTACTTC
CDR3 protein: CASSLVAPGLAGSYEQYF
J gene: TRBJ2-7
D gene: TRBD2
CDR3 length: 18
clone size: -
V gene: TRBV11-2

CDR3 DNA: TGTGCCAGCAGACCCAGCGGGGGGGCTCGCACAGATACGCAGTATTTT
CDR3 protein: CASRPSGGARTDTQYF
J gene: TRBJ2-3
D gene: TRBD2
CDR3 length: 16
clone size: few
V gene: TRBV3-1/TRBV3-2

CDR3 DNA: TGCAGCGTTGGGTCCCGGAGCAGCAAGCTGAGACAAGAGACCCAGTACTTC
CDR3 protein: CSVGSRSSKLRQETQYF
J gene: TRBJ2-5
D gene: -
CDR3 length: 17
clone size: -
V gene: TRBV29-1

CDR3 DNA: TGCGCCAGCAGCTTGGGTGGGACTAGCGGGAACAATGAGCAGTTCTTC
CDR3 protein: CASSLGGTSGNNEQFF
J gene: TRBJ2-1
D gene: TRBD2
CDR3 length: 16
clone size: -
V gene: TRBV5-1